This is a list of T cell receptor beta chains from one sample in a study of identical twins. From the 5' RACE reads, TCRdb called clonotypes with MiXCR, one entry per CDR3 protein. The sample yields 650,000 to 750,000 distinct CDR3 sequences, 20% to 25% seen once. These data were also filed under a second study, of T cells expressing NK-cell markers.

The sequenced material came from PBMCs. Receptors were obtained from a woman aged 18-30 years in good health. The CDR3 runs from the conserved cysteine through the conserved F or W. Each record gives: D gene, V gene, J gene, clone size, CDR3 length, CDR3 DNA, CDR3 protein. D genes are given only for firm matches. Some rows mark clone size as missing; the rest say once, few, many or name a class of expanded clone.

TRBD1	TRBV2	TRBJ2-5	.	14	TGTGCCACCAATCCATGGGACAGTAAAGAGACCCAGTACTTC	CATNPWDSKETQYF
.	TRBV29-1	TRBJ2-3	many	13	TGCAGCGTTGATTTAAGGCCAGGGGATACGCAGTATTTT	CSVDLRPGDTQYF
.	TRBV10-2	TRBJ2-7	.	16	TGCGCCAGCAGAGAGAAATACTGGGACTCCAAATACGAGCAGTACTTC	CASREKYWDSKYEQYF
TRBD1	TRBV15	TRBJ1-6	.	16	TGTGCCACCAGCAGAGAACGGGGACAGGGTTATTCACCCCTCCACTTT	CATSRERGQGYSPLHF
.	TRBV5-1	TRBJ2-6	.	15	TGCGCCAGCAGCTTGACTACAATTGGGGCCAACGTCCTGACTTTC	CASSLTTIGANVLTF
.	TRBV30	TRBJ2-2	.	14	TGTGCCTGCCCTCCAATCCCCAGCACCGGGGAGCTGTTTTTT	CACPPIPSTGELFF
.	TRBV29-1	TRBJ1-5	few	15	TGCAGCGTTTCTTTCTCCGGACAAAAGAATCAGCCCCAGCATTTT	CSVSFSGQKNQPQHF
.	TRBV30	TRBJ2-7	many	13	TGTGCCTGGACGGAACGGGACTCCTACGAGCAGTACTTC	CAWTERDSYEQYF
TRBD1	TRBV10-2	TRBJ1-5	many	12	TGCGCCACCGGACAGGGAAACCAGCCCCAGCATTTT	CATGQGNQPQHF
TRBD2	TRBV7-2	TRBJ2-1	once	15	TGTGCCAGCAGCTACGGGAGGCTAGCGGGGGGGGAGCAGTTCTTC	CASSYGRLAGGEQFF
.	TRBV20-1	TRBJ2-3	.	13	TGCAGTGCTAGAGATCCTCTAGTAGATACGCAGTATTTT	CSARDPLVDTQYF
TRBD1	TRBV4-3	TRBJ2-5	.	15	TGCGCCAGCAGCCAAGGGTCCGGGACAGGGTTTACCCAGTACTTC	CASSQGSGTGFTQYF